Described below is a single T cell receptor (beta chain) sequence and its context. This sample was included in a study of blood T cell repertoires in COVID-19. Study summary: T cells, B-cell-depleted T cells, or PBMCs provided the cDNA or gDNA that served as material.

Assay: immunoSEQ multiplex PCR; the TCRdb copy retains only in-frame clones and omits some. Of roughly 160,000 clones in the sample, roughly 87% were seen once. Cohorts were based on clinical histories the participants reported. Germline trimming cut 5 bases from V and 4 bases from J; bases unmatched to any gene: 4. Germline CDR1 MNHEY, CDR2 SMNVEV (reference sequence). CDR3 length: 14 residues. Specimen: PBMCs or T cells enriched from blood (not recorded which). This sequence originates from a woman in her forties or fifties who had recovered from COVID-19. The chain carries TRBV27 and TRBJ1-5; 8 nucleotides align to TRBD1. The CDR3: CASSRQGMNQPQHF. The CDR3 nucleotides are TGTGCCAGCAGTAGACAGGGGATGAATCAGCCCCAGCATTTT.